These T cell receptor beta chains were read from a single sample in a study of T cell repertoires in cytomegalovirus infection. Each CDR3 protein gets one entry after TCRdb re-called the reads with MiXCR. The sample carries more than 350,000 distinct CDR3 sequences, about 33% recorded once. Source material: PBMCs. These receptors were taken from a human donor in good health (CMV status not recorded). Some clones in this sample may be carry-over from other donors' samples. CDR3s include the opening cysteine and the closing phenylalanine or tryptophan.

>TRBV20-1|TRBJ2-1
CSARGGEPQQEQFF
>TRBV7-2|TRBJ1-2
CASSKGGGYTF
>TRBV20-1|TRBJ2-5
CSASSGETQYF
>TRBV6-1|TRBJ2-1
CASSSHSLPGLAIGEQFF
>TRBV12-3/TRBV12-4|TRBJ2-7
CASSLRGRGHYEQYF
>TRBV7-9|TRBJ2-3
CASSSKAGGLADTQYF
>TRBV15|TRBJ2-3
CATSRRGGGRTDTQYF
>TRBV29-1|TRBJ1-3
CTVEDPLGRGKSGNTIYF
>TRBV7-2|TRBJ1-2
CASRNTSGQRTINYGYTF
>TRBV4-1|TRBJ2-7
CASSQLGFSYEQYF
>TRBV7-2|TRBJ2-2
CASSYPGQGAYGELVF
>TRBV2|TRBJ1-5
CASRQGNQPQHF
>TRBV7-8|TRBJ1-1
CASSRYRTGSNTEAFF
>TRBV7-2|TRBJ2-2
CASSLDGSWTGELFF
>TRBV6-6|TRBJ1-6
CASSILGDVQSPLQF
>TRBV6-5|TRBJ2-3
CASKGRGGTDTQYF
>TRBV19|TRBJ2-4
CASSLGPQIQYF
>TRBV7-9|TRBJ2-2
CASSLIRATGELFF
>TRBV6-2/TRBV6-3|TRBJ2-3
CTSSVGDGTDTQYF
>TRBV9|TRBJ1-3
CASSVGTMSGNTIYF
>TRBV6-5|TRBJ2-2
CASSPGLADTGELFF
>TRBV15|TRBJ2-3
CATSRGEYRDIRTDTQYF
>TRBV12-3/TRBV12-4|TRBJ2-3
CASSWRQSTDTQYF
>TRBV7-2|TRBJ2-5
CASSPGTSGMYQETQYF
>TRBV5-6|TRBJ1-1
CASSLFFGGQETEAFF
>TRBV5-6|TRBJ2-7
CASSFGAGSYEQYF
>TRBV7-2|TRBJ1-2
CASSFGLVANYGYTF
>TRBV6-2/TRBV6-3|TRBJ2-7
CASISLGPGAYEQYF
>TRBV6-6|TRBJ1-6
CASSNSNSPLHF
>TRBV29-1|TRBJ2-3
CSVDIRGGVDTQYF
>TRBV20-1|TRBJ2-3
CSARVGGSTDTQYF
>TRBV6-5|TRBJ2-7
CASSYSNRGGLYEQYF